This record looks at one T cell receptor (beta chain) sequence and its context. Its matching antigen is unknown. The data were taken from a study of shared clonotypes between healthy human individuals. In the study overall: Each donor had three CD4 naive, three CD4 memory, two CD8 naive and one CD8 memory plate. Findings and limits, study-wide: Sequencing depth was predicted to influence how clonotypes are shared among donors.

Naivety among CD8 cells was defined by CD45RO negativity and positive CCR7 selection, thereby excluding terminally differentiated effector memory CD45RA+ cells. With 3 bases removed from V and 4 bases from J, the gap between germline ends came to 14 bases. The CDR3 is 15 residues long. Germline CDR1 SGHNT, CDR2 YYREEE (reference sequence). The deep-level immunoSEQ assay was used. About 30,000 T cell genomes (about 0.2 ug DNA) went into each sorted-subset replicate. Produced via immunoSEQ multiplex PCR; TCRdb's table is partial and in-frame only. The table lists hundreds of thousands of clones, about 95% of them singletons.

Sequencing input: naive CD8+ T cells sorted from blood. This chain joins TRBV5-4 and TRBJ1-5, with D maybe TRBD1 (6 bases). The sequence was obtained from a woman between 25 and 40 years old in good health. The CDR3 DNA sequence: TGTGCCAGCAGCTATGGGACAAGCTCTAATCAGCCCCAGCATTTT. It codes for CASSYGTSSNQPQHF.